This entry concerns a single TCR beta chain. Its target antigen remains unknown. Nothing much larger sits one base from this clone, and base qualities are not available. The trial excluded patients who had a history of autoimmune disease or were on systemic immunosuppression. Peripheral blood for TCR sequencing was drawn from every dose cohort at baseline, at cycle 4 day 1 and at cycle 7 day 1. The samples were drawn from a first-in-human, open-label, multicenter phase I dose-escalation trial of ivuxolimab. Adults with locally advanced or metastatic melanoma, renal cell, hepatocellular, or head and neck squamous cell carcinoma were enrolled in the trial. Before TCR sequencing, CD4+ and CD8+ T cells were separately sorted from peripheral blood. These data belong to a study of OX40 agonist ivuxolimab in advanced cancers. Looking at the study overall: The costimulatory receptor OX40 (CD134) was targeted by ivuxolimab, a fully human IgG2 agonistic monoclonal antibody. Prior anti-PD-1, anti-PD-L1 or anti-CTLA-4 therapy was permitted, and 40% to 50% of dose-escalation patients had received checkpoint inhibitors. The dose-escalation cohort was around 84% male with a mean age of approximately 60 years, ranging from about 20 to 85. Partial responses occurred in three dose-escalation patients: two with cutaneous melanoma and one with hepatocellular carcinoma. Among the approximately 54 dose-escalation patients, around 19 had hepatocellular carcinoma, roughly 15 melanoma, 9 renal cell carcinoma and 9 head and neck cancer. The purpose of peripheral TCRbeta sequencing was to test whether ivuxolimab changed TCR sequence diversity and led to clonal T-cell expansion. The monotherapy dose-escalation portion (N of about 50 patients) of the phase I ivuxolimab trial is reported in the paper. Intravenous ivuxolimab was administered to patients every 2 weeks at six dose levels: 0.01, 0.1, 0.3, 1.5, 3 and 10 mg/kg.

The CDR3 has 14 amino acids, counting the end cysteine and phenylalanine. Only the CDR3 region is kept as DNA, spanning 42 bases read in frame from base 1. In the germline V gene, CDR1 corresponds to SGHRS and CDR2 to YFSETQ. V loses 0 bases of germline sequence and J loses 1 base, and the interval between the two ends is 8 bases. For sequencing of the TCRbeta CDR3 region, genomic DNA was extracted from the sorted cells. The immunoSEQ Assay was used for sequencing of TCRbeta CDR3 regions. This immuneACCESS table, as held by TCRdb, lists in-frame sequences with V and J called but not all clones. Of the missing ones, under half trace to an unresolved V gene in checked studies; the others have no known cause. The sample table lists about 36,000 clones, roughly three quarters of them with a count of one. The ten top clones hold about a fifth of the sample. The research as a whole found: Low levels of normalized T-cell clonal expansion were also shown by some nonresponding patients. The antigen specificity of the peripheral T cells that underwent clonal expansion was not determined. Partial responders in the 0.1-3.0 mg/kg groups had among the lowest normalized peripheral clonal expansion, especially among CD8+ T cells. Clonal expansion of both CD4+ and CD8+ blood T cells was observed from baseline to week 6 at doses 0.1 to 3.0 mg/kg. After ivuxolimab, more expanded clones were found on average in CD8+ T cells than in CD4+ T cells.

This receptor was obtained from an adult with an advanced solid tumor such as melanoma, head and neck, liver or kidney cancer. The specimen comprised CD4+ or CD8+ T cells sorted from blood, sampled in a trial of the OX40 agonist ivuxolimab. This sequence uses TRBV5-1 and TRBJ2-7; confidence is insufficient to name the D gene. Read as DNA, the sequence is TGCGCCAGCAGCTTGGCCACGCGATCCTACGAGCAGTACTTC. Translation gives CASSLATRSYEQYF.